The present entry profiles one T cell receptor beta chain with its context. This same CDR3 is encoded by further DNA sequences in the sample. The data are from a study of blood T cell repertoires in COVID-19. Study context: T cells, B-cell-depleted T cells, or PBMCs supplied cDNA or gDNA.

This CDR3 has 13 amino acids. After removal of 0 bases from V and 10 bases from J, the junction contained 4 bases not matched to a gene. Per the germline V gene, CDR1 is SGHRS and CDR2 is YFSETQ. Only in-frame clones appear in the TCRdb table, and some are missing; sequencing was by immunoSEQ multiplex PCR. The sample yields approximately 60,000 clones, 79% seen once. Source material: peripheral blood. This TCR derives from a man in his fifties or sixties with acute or convalescent COVID-19. The chain recombines TRBV5-1 with TRBJ2-1, with TRBD1 matching 7 bases. CDR3 region: CASSLGQGYEQFF. For the CDR3, the DNA is TGCGCCAGCAGCTTGGGACAGGGCTACGAGCAGTTCTTC. Full variable domain (missing parts from reference TRBV5-1 and TRBJ2-1): KAGVTQTPRYLIKTRGQQVTLSCSPISGHRSVSWYQQTPGQGLQFLFEYFSETQRNKGNFPGRFSGRQFSNSRSEMNVSTLELGDSALYLCASSLGQGYEQFFGPGTRLTVL.